These 16 T cell receptor beta chains were sequenced from one sample in a study of regulatory T cells in long-lasting Graves disease. CDR3-region Arm-PCR and iRepertoire HTBI primers produced the TCR beta libraries. In TCRdb, the multiplex PCR reads were re-called with MiXCR into one record per CDR3 protein. The top ten clones hold 20% to 25% of a sample with some 500,000 distinct CDR3 sequences, about 16% of them seen once. Time point noted: newly diagnosed GD, antithyroid drugs for less than 3 months. PBMC-derived RNA was used for the TCR library. This sample also appeared in a second study, on T cells in Graves' hyperthyroidism and ophthalmopathy.

The sequenced sample was peripheral blood mononuclear cells (PBMCs), obtained at new diagnosis, from a patient treated with antithyroid drugs. The origin of the receptors is a middle-aged woman with Graves disease.

Comments on this clonotype: Given a much more abundant clone one base away, this may be a read error. This chain joins TRBV7-2 and TRBJ2-1, with 9 bases that match TRBD2. V lost 7 bases and J lost 13; bases outside the gene matches: 17. The CDR3 sequence is 15 residues long. Germline CDR1 reads SGHTA; CDR2 reads FQGNSA. CDR3 in DNA: TGTGCCAGCACCCCTCGGCTAGCGGGGCCCGGGACCCAGTTCTTC. Translation: CASTPRLAGPGTQFF.

V gene TRBV7-8 combines with J gene TRBJ1-2; TRBD1 might be the D (5 bases). This CDR3 spans 13 amino acids. Germline V gene data show CDR1 as SGHVS and CDR2 as FQNEAQ. With 1 base removed from V and 7 bases from J, the gap between germline ends came to 10 bases. This chain's CDR3 is CASSLVQRGGYTF. CDR3 sequence (DNA): TGTGCCAGCAGCTTAGTTCAAAGGGGTGGCTACACCTTC. Using reference TRBV7-8 and TRBJ1-2 for the parts outside the CDR3, the full variable domain is GAGVSQSPRYKVAKRGQDVALRCDPISGHVSLFWYQQALGQGPEFLTYFQNEAQLDKSGLPSDRFFAERPEGSVSTLKIQRTQQEDSAVYLCASSLVQRGGYTFGSGTRLTVV.

Many counts were recorded for this clonotype. This chain links TRBV6-2 or TRBV6-3 with TRBJ2-4; D unresolved. Trimming removed 7 bases at V and 6 bases at J, with 13 bases between. The CDR3 loop spans 13 amino acids. Germline-derived CDR1 and CDR2 are MNHEY and SVGEGT. As DNA, the CDR3 is TGTGCCAGCACCAACGGCGAACTAAACATTCAGTACTTC. Translated, it gives CASTNGELNIQYF.

The table lists this clonotype with a few counts. The chain is built from TRBV6-2 or TRBV6-3 and TRBJ2-5; TRBD2 aligns across 14 bases. Germline V gene sequence: CDR1 MNHEY, CDR2 SVGEGT. The V and J ends lost 5 bases and 2 bases, in that order; junction bases with no gene match: 4. The CDR3 consists of 16 residues. CDR3 protein: CASSTGTSGGQETQYF. The CDR3 DNA reads TGTGCCAGCAGTACCGGGACTAGCGGGGGTCAAGAGACCCAGTACTTC.

This clonotype was seen many times. CDR3 in amino acids: CASSSRDPGSNIQYF. Here the CDR3 DNA reads TGCGCCAGCAGCTCGAGGGACCCAGGGAGCAACATTCAGTACTTC. The chain carries TRBV5-1 and TRBJ2-4; possibly TRBD1 or TRBD2 for D (5 bases each). Germline CDR1 and CDR2: SGHRS and YFSETQ. The CDR3 has 15 amino acids. Trimming removed 3 bases at V and 7 bases at J, with 17 bases between.

A few counts support this clonotype. J is TRBJ2-3 and V is TRBV5-1; 8 nucleotides match TRBD2. Trimming removed 0 bases from V and 1 base from J; junction bases left unmatched: 4. This CDR3 is built from 16 residues. CDR1 and CDR2 from the germline V gene are SGHRS and YFSETQ. The CDR3, as DNA: TGCGCCAGCAGCTTGGGGAGCGGGGGCCGCACAGATACGCAGTATTTT. This gives the protein CASSLGSGGRTDTQYF.

This clonotype was seen only a few times. J is TRBJ1-6 and V is TRBV13, with D unresolved. The CDR3 is 14 amino acids. Per germline, CDR1 PRHDT and CDR2 FYEKMQ (reference sequence). Trimming removed 8 bases from V and 15 bases from J, with 23 bases in between. In DNA form, the CDR3 reads TGTGCCAGCGCCTCAACCTTGGTTGGGCCTCTCCTCCACTTT. It specifies CASASTLVGPLLHF.

The V call is TRBV6-1, the J call TRBJ1-2; perhaps TRBD1 as D (5 bases). The germline CDR1 and CDR2 sequences are MNHNS and SASEGT. The V and J ends lost 7 bases and 4 bases respectively, with 19 bases between them. The CDR3 is 15 residues long. CDR3 bases: TGTGCCAGCATTGTATCCGCAGGGTTCGGCTATGGCTACACCTTC. As protein: CASIVSAGFGYGYTF.

This clonotype was found many times. The J gene is TRBJ1-1, the V gene TRBV30, with D perhaps TRBD1 (5 bases). V lost 4 bases, J lost 8 bases, and 14 bases lay in between. Germline-derived CDR1 and CDR2 are GTSNPN and SVGIG (reference sequence). CDR3 length: 12 amino acids. CDR3 sequence: CAWNQPGGEAFF. In nucleotides, the CDR3 is TGTGCCTGGAATCAACCCGGGGGAGAAGCTTTCTTT.

This clonotype was found many times. The chain recombines TRBV7-9 with TRBJ2-7; a weak D match, TRBD2 (6 bases). The ends were cut back, 1 base at V and 3 bases at J, with 13 bases in the middle. Germline V lookup: CDR1 SEHNR, CDR2 FQNEAQ (reference sequence). The CDR3 runs to 15 residues. CDR3 sequence reads: CASSLGGSGFYEQYF. The DNA for the CDR3 is TGTGCCAGCAGCTTAGGTGGCAGCGGGTTCTACGAGCAGTACTTC.

The sample holds a few counts of this clonotype. One end of the junction does not line up with germline, which may come from a read error. The rearrangement joins TRBV4-1 to TRBJ1-4; 8 positions agree with TRBD1. In germline, CDR1 is MGHRA, CDR2 YSYEKL. The CDR3 covers 12 residues. For the CDR3, the DNA is TGTGCCAGCAGAGACAGGGGTGAAAAACTGTTTTTT. Protein: CASRDRGEKLFF.

This clonotype was picked up a small number of times. This sequence joins TRBV5-1 and TRBJ2-1, with 10 positions matching TRBD1. Germline V lookup: CDR1 SGHRS, CDR2 YFSETQ. The J segment lost 0 bases and the V segment lost 0 bases, leaving 12 bases of the junction unmatched. The CDR3 consists of 20 residues. DNA for the CDR3: TGCGCCAGCAGCTTGGGAAGGCGGACAGGGGGTGATAGCTCCTACAATGAGCAGTTCTTC. It is translated as CASSLGRRTGGDSSYNEQFF.

This clonotype was recorded many times. The rearrangement links TRBV27 to TRBJ2-7; 7 nucleotides align to TRBD1. Germline CDR1 MNHEY, CDR2 SMNVEV (reference sequence). The trim removed 5 bases at V and 3 bases at J, leaving 10 bases unmatched. This CDR3 is 15 amino acids long. DNA for the CDR3: TGTGCCAGCAGTGCACGACAGGGAAGGAACTACGAGCAGTACTTC. This codes for CASSARQGRNYEQYF.

V and J are TRBV6-4 and TRBJ2-5; 7 nucleotides agree with TRBD1. Germline CDR1 MRHNA, CDR2 SNTAGT. J gave up 3 bases and V 8 bases, and 12 bases lay outside the gene matches. The CDR3 loop spans 15 amino acids. The CDR3, as DNA: TGTGCCAGCCTCCAAAAGGACAGGCTGGAAGAGACCCAGTACTTC. Translation gives CASLQKDRLEETQYF.

As regards this clonotype: It may be a read error: a sequence one base away is much more abundant. The rearrangement uses TRBV7-3 and TRBJ2-7, with a possible D match to TRBD1 (5 bases). With 4 bases removed from V and 6 bases from J, the gap between germline ends came to 13 bases. CDR3 length: 13 amino acids. Germline CDR1 SGHTA, CDR2 FQGTGA. The CDR3 DNA follows: TGTGCCAGCAGCTCCGATTTCAGGGTCGAGCAGTACTTC. Translation: CASSSDFRVEQYF.

This clonotype has just a few counts. This chain connects TRBV5-1 to TRBJ1-4, with TRBD1 matching over 9 bases. With 4 bases clipped from V and 6 bases from J, the junction kept 16 bases outside the gene matches. This CDR3 region has 18 residues. CDR1 is SGHRS and CDR2 is YFSETQ in the germline V gene. DNA for the CDR3: TGCGCCAGCAGCCGCTGGACAGGGGAAGGACCAGTGGATGAAAAACTGTTTTTT. Translation gives CASSRWTGEGPVDEKLFF. Looking up the rest from reference TRBV5-1 and TRBJ1-4 gives the full variable domain: KAGVTQTPRYLIKTRGQQVTLSCSPISGHRSVSWYQQTPGQGLQFLFEYFSETQRNKGNFPGRFSGRQFSNSRSEMNVSTLELGDSALYLCASSRWTGEGPVDEKLFFGSGTQLSVL.